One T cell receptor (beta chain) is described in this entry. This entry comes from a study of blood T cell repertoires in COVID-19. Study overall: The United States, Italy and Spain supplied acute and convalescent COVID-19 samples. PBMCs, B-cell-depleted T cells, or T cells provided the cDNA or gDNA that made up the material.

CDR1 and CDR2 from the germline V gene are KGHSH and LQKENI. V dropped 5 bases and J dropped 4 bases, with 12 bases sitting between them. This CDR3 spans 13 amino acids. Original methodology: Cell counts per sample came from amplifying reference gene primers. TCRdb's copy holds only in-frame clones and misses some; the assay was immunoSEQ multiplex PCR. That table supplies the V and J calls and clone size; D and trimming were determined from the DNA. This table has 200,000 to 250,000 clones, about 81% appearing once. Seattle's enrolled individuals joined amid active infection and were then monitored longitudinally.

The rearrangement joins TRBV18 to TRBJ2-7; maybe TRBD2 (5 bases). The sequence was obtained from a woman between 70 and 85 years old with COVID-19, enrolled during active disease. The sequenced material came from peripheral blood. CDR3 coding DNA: TGTGCCAGCTCAACGCTTCGGGGTTACGAGCAGTACTTC. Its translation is CASSTLRGYEQYF.